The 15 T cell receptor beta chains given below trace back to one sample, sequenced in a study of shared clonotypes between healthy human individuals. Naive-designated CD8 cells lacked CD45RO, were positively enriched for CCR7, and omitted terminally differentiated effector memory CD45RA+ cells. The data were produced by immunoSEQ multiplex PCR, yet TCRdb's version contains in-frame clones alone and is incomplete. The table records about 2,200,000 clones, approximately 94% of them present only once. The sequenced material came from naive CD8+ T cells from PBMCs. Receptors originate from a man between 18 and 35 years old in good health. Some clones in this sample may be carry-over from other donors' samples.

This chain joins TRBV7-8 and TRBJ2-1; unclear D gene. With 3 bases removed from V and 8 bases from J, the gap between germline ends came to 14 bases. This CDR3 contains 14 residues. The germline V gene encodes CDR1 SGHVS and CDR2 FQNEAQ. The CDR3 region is CASSFMAGEDEQFF. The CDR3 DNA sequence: TGTGCCAGCAGCTTTATGGCAGGTGAGGATGAGCAGTTCTTC.

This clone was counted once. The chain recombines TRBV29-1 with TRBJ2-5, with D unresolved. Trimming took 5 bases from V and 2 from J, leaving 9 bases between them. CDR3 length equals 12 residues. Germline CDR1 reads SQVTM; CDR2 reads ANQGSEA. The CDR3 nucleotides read TGCAGCGTTCTTGGACCTCAAGAGACCCAGTACTTC. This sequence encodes CSVLGPQETQYF.

In nucleotides, the CDR3 is TGTGCCAGCAGCCAAGAGGGGGAGGGGGAATCGAACACTGAAGCTTTCTTT. It specifies CASSQEGEGESNTEAFF. V and J are TRBV4-2 and TRBJ1-1; D perhaps matches TRBD1 (6 bases). Trimming stripped 0 bases from V and 1 base from J, with 15 bases between. Germline V gene data show CDR1 as LGHNA and CDR2 as YNFKEQ. CDR3 length equals 17 residues.

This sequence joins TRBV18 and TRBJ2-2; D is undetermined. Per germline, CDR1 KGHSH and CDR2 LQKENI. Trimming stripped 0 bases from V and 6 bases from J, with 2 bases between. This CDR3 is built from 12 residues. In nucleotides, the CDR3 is TGTGCCAGCTCACCACCCGCCGGGGAGCTGTTTTTT. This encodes CASSPPAGELFF.

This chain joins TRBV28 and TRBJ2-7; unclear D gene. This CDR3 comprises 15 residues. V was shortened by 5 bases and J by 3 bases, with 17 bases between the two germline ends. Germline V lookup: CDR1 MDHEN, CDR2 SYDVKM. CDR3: CASSIISQVLYEQYF. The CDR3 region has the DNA TGTGCCAGCAGTATTATCTCCCAGGTACTCTACGAGCAGTACTTC.

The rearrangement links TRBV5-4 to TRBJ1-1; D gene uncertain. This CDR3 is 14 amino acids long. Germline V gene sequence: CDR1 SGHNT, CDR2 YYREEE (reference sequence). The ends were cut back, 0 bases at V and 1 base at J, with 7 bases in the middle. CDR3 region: CASSLDESNTEAFF. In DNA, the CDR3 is TGTGCCAGCAGCTTGGACGAATCGAACACTGAAGCTTTCTTT. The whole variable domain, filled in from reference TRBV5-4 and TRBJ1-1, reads ETGVTQSPTHLIKTRGQQVTLRCSSQSGHNTVSWYQQALGQGPQFIFQYYREEENGRGNFPPRFSGLQFPNYSSELNVNALELDDSALYLCASSLDESNTEAFFGQGTRLTVV.

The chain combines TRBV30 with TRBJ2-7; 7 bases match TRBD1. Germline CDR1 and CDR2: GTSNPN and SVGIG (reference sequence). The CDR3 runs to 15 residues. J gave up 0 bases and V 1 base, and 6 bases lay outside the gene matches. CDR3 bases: TGTGCCTGGAGTGCGCATCGGACAGGCTCCTACGAGCAGTACTTC. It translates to CAWSAHRTGSYEQYF.

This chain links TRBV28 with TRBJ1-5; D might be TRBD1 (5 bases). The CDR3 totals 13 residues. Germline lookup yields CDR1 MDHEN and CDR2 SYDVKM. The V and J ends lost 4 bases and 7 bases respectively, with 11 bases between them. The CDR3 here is CASSSVQGQPQHF. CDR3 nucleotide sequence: TGTGCCAGCAGTTCCGTGCAGGGCCAGCCCCAGCATTTT.

The CDR3 loop reads CASSMIVRNPGSEAFF. In DNA, the CDR3 is TGTGCCAGTAGTATGATAGTAAGGAACCCAGGCTCTGAAGCTTTCTTT. V gene TRBV19 combines with J gene TRBJ1-1; D gene ambiguous. The germline CDR1 and CDR2 sequences are LNHDA and SQIVND (reference sequence). The CDR3 has 16 amino acids. V lost 3 bases and J lost 6, with 20 bases in between.

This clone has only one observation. The CDR3, as DNA: TGTGCCATCAGGGCAGGTGGTGGCTACACCTTC. Protein sequence: CAIRAGGGYTF. V usage is TRBV10-3 and J usage is TRBJ1-2; D unclear. The germline gives CDR1 ENHRY, CDR2 SYGVKD. V dropped 6 bases and J dropped 7 bases, with 9 bases sitting between them. CDR3 size: 11 residues.

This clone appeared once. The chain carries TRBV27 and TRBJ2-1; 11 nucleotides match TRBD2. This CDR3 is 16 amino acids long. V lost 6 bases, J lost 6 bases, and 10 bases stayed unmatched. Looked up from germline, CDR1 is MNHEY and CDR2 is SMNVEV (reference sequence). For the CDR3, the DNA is TGTGCCAGCAGCTTAGCGGGAGGGACAGCGACCAATGAGCAGTTCTTC. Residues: CASSLAGGTATNEQFF.

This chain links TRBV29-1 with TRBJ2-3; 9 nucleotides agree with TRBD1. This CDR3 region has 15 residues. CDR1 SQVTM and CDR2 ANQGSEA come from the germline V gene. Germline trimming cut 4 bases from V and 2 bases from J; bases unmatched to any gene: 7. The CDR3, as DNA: TGCAGCGTTGGGGACAGGGTCCATACCACAGATACGCAGTATTTT. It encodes CSVGDRVHTTDTQYF.

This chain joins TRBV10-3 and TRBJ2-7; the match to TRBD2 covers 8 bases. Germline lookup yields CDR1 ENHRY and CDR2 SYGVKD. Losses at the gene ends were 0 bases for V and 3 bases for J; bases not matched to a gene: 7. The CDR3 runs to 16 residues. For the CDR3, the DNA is TGTGCCATCAGTGAGTCGAAAGGGGCGGGGGGCTACGAGCAGTACTTC. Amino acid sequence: CAISESKGAGGYEQYF.

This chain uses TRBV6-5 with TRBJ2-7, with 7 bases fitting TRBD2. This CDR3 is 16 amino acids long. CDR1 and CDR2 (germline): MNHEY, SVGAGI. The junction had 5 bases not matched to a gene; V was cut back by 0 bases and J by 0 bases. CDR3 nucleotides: TGTGCCAGCAGTTACTCGGCGGGGGAATTCTCCTACGAGCAGTACTTC. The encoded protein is CASSYSAGEFSYEQYF.

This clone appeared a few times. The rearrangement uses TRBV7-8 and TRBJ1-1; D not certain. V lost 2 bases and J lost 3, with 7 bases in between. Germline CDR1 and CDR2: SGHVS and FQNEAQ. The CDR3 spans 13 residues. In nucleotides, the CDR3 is TGTGCCAGCAGCTTATCGGTGGACACTGAAGCTTTCTTT. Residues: CASSLSVDTEAFF.